The 31 T cell receptor beta chains below were found in one sample sequenced in a study of neoadjuvant anti-PD-1 for oral cavity cancer. Assay used: immunoSEQ multiplex PCR; TCRdb lists only in-frame clones, some missing. In the table there are some 14,000 clones, about 64% of which are singletons. The sample was PBMCs, taken before nivolumab (anti-PD-1) treatment. The receptors shown here come from a person aged 35 to 85 with oral cavity squamous cell carcinoma.

The chain links TRBV19 to TRBJ1-2; TRBD1 is a possible D gene (5 bases). This CDR3 is built from 15 residues. Germline V gene lookup returns CDR1 LNHDA and CDR2 SQIVND (reference sequence). The V end was cut by 5 bases, the J end by 6 bases, with 19 bases between. CDR3: CASSLPWGGEDGYTF. The CDR3 DNA follows: TGTGCCAGTAGTCTACCCTGGGGGGGAGAGGATGGCTACACCTTC.

J is TRBJ1-4 and V is TRBV7-8; 9 bases agree with TRBD1. Germline V gene data show CDR1 as SGHVS and CDR2 as FQNEAQ. This CDR3 contains 15 residues. V trimming: 5 bases; J trimming: 10 bases; junction bases outside the gene matches: 11. Here the CDR3 DNA reads TGTGCCAGCAGCCGTCACCGGGACAGGGATGGAAAACTGTTTTTT. Its translation: CASSRHRDRDGKLFF.

This clone was counted once. The chain carries TRBV5-1 and TRBJ2-2; 10 nucleotides align to TRBD1. The CDR3 length is 20 residues. Germline V gene sequence: CDR1 SGHRS, CDR2 YFSETQ. V trimming: 4 bases; J trimming: 0 bases; junction bases outside the gene matches: 15. DNA for the CDR3: TGCGCCAGCAGCCGCTACCGACAGGGGGCTACGGGGGCGAACACCGGGGAGCTGTTTTTT. Protein sequence: CASSRYRQGATGANTGELFF.

The table lists this clone with a count of one. The CDR3 protein is CASSLGSSGGSNIQYF. The CDR3, as DNA: TGTGCCAGCAGCTTAGGTAGTAGCGGGGGCTCTAACATTCAGTACTTC. The rearrangement uses TRBV7-2 and TRBJ2-4, with 9 bases that match TRBD2. Per germline, CDR1 SGHTA and CDR2 FQGNSA. There are 16 residues in the CDR3. The trim removed 1 base at V and 7 bases at J, leaving 8 bases unmatched.

The chain is built from TRBV7-9 and TRBJ2-1; perhaps TRBD2 as D (6 bases). This CDR3 spans 15 amino acids. The V gene's germline CDR1 is SEHNR and CDR2 FQNEAQ (reference sequence). The V gene lost 5 bases and the J gene lost 8 bases, with 19 bases spanning the gap. The CDR3 region is CASSAPGVVRDEQFF. In DNA, the CDR3 is TGTGCCAGCAGCGCTCCGGGGGTGGTCCGGGATGAGCAGTTCTTC. The variable domain in full, completed from reference TRBV7-9 and TRBJ2-1, reads DTGVSQNPRHKITKRGQNVTFRCDPISEHNRLYWYRQTLGQGPEFLTYFQNEAQLEKSRLLSDRFSAERPKGSFSTLEIQRTEQGDSAMYLCASSAPGVVRDEQFFGPGTRLTVL.

The chain combines TRBV27 with TRBJ2-7; possible D gene TRBD2, 7 bases. The CDR3 has 15 amino acids. V shed 9 bases and J shed 0 bases, with 18 bases lying between them. Looked up from germline, CDR1 is MNHEY and CDR2 is SMNVEV (reference sequence). The CDR3 here is CASRSAGASSYEQYF. The CDR3 coding sequence is TGTGCCAGTCGGTCGGCGGGGGCCAGCTCCTACGAGCAGTACTTC.

V is TRBV28 and J is TRBJ2-7; 14 bases align to TRBD2. The V gene's germline CDR1 is MDHEN and CDR2 SYDVKM. V was pared by 4 bases and J by 2 bases, with 19 bases of the junction left unmatched. This CDR3 has 21 amino acids. CDR3 sequence (DNA): TGTGCCAGCAGTTCCCCGTTTGAACAGGGACTAGCGGGAGCCCCGACCTACGAGCAGTACTTC. Amino acid sequence: CASSSPFEQGLAGAPTYEQYF.

V gene TRBV11-2 combines with J gene TRBJ2-5, with D perhaps assigned TRBD1 or TRBD2 (5 bases each). The CDR3 runs to 17 residues. The V gene's germline CDR1 is SGHAT and CDR2 FQNNGV. The V and J ends lost 3 bases and 4 bases respectively, with 21 bases between them. CDR3 sequence reads: CASSLWDPTSAVETQYF. The CDR3 DNA sequence: TGTGCCAGCAGCTTGTGGGACCCCACTTCCGCGGTAGAGACCCAGTACTTC.

The rearrangement links TRBV10-1 to TRBJ2-2; tentative D call: TRBD1 (6 bases). Germline CDR1 reads WNHNN; CDR2 reads SYGVQD (reference sequence). The CDR3 is made up of 15 amino acids. The V and J ends lost 3 bases and 6 bases respectively, with 14 bases between them. In DNA form, the CDR3 reads TGCGCCAGCAGTGAATCAGGGGCGCGGTCCGGGGAGCTGTTTTTT. It codes for CASSESGARSGELFF.

The table lists this clone with a count of one. CDR3 amino acids: CASTGNLATEAFF. The CDR3 region has the DNA TGTGCCAGCACGGGCAACCTGGCCACTGAAGCTTTCTTT. The chain carries TRBV2 and TRBJ1-1; D gene ambiguous. V was trimmed by 7 bases and J by 4 bases, leaving 13 bases between them. The length of the CDR3 is 13 residues. Germline V gene data show CDR1 as SNHLY and CDR2 as FYNNEI.

The chain links TRBV19 to TRBJ1-5, with D possibly matching TRBD1 (5 bases). CDR1 and CDR2 (germline): LNHDA, SQIVND (reference sequence). The CDR3 consists of 18 residues. Trimming left V 2 bases short and J 0 bases short, with 17 bases between. CDR3 residues: CASSIIPRASSSNQPQHF. The CDR3 DNA follows: TGTGCCAGTAGTATAATACCCAGGGCATCGTCTAGCAATCAGCCCCAGCATTTT.

The chain combines TRBV5-1 with TRBJ1-4, with D unclear. V dropped 0 bases and J dropped 4 bases, with 19 bases sitting between them. Germline V CDR1 and CDR2: SGHRS, YFSETQ. CDR3 length: 18 amino acids. Written as DNA, the CDR3 is TGCGCCAGCAGCTTGGACGGGCAAATAGGGCTACTTAATGAAAAACTGTTTTTT. It codes for CASSLDGQIGLLNEKLFF. Combining the CDR3 with reference TRBV5-1 and TRBJ1-4 gives the whole variable domain KAGVTQTPRYLIKTRGQQVTLSCSPISGHRSVSWYQQTPGQGLQFLFEYFSETQRNKGNFPGRFSGRQFSNSRSEMNVSTLELGDSALYLCASSLDGQIGLLNEKLFFGSGTQLSVL.

The rearrangement uses TRBV28 and TRBJ1-5; D might be TRBD1 (5 bases). CDR3 size: 17 residues. The V gene's germline CDR1 is MDHEN and CDR2 SYDVKM. V was pared by 1 base and J by 0 bases, with 13 bases between. For the CDR3, the DNA is TGTGCCAGCAGTTTATTGGACGGGGCTTATAGCAATCAGCCCCAGCATTTT. Its protein product is CASSLLDGAYSNQPQHF.

This clone has a handful of counts. The genes are TRBV27 and TRBJ2-2; 9 bases match TRBD1. V shed 7 bases and J 7 bases; nucleotides not matched to a gene: 4. CDR1 MNHEY and CDR2 SMNVEV come from the germline V gene (reference sequence). The CDR3 is made up of 13 amino acids. The CDR3 DNA follows: TGTGCCAGCACAGGACAGGGGAACGGGGAGCTGTTTTTT. Translated, it gives CASTGQGNGELFF.

This clone was detected a few times. This sequence joins TRBV7-6 and TRBJ2-7; 8 nucleotides agree with TRBD2. V lost 7 bases, J lost 7 bases, and 3 bases stayed unmatched. Germline CDR1 SGHVS, CDR2 FNYEAQ. The CDR3 length is 11 residues. The CDR3 is CASTSGGEQYF. Here the CDR3 DNA reads TGTGCCAGCACCTCGGGGGGGGAGCAGTACTTC. The full variable domain, in which reference TRBV7-6 and TRBJ2-7 provide the parts outside the CDR3, is GAGVSQSPRYKVTKRGQDVALRCDPISGHVSLYWYRQALGQGPEFLTYFNYEAQQDKSGLPNDRFSAERPEGSISTLTIQRTEQRDSAMYRCASTSGGEQYFGPGTRLTVT.

This clone was seen a few times. V and J are TRBV28 and TRBJ1-5, with no clear D. Trimming left V 3 bases short and J 3 bases short, with 9 bases between. The CDR3 is 14 amino acids. The germline V gene has CDR1 MDHEN and CDR2 SYDVKM. The CDR3 coding sequence is TGTGCCAGCAGTTTGCAAAGGCCCAATCAGCCCCAGCATTTT. Its translation: CASSLQRPNQPQHF.

The chain carries TRBV18 and TRBJ2-7, with 10 bases that match TRBD2. Germline loops: CDR1 KGHSH, CDR2 LQKENI. The CDR3 spans 15 residues. The J segment lost 6 bases and the V segment lost 2 bases, leaving 7 bases of the junction unmatched. The CDR3 loop is CASSPKREGLVEQYF. The CDR3 DNA sequence: TGTGCCAGCTCACCAAAGCGGGAGGGCCTAGTCGAGCAGTACTTC.

The rearrangement joins TRBV9 to TRBJ2-7, with unresolved D. V was pared by 0 bases and J by 0 bases, with 7 bases between. The V gene's germline CDR1 is SGDLS and CDR2 YYNGEE. The CDR3 is 14 residues long. Here the CDR3 reads CASSVGWTSYEQYF. The CDR3 region has the DNA TGTGCCAGCAGCGTAGGATGGACCTCCTACGAGCAGTACTTC.

V and J are TRBV11-3 and TRBJ2-7; 8 bases fit TRBD1. V was clipped by 3 bases and J by 1 base; unmatched bases: 2. CDR1 is SGHNT, CDR2 YENEEA, per germline. The CDR3 sequence is 14 residues long. CDR3 in amino acids: CASSFRTGSYEQYF. The CDR3 region has the DNA TGTGCCAGCAGCTTCCGGACAGGGTCCTACGAGCAGTACTTC. Using reference TRBV11-3 and TRBJ2-7 for the parts outside the CDR3, the full variable domain is EAGVVQSPRYKIIEKKQPVAFWCNPISGHNTLYWYLQNLGQGPELLIRYENEEAVDDSQLPKDRFSAERLKGVDSTLKIQPAELGDSAVYLCASSFRTGSYEQYFGPGTRLTVT.

The rearrangement joins TRBV11-2 to TRBJ1-1; no clear D. The CDR3 sequence is 13 residues long. CDR1 and CDR2 (germline): SGHAT, FQNNGV. Between the trimmed V and J ends, which lost 2 bases and 0 bases, there was a span of 4 bases. The CDR3 sequence is CASSLPMNTEAFF. CDR3 nucleotide sequence: TGTGCCAGCAGCTTACCCATGAACACTGAAGCTTTCTTT.

V is TRBV29-1 and J is TRBJ1-1, with D possibly being TRBD1 (6 bases). The CDR3 is 14 residues long. Trimming took 1 base from V and 9 from J, leaving 18 bases between them. Looked up from germline, CDR1 is SQVTM and CDR2 is ANQGSEA. The DNA for the CDR3 is TGCAGCGTTGAAGGCCCAAGGAAAGGGGGGAAAGCTTTCTTT. Protein: CSVEGPRKGGKAFF.

This clone was observed a few times. The rearrangement joins TRBV7-2 to TRBJ1-5, with D possibly being TRBD1 (6 bases). The CDR3 extends over 16 amino acids. V lost 1 base, J lost 2 bases, and 12 bases lay in between. CDR1 and CDR2 from the germline V gene are SGHTA and FQGNSA. The CDR3 reads CASSLGTALGNQPQHF. The CDR3 DNA follows: TGTGCCAGCAGCTTAGGGACAGCGCTCGGCAATCAGCCCCAGCATTTT.

The chain carries TRBV27 and TRBJ1-1; a possible D gene is TRBD1 (6 bases). This CDR3 has 18 residues. Trimming left V 8 bases short and J 0 bases short, with 25 bases between. Per germline, CDR1 MNHEY and CDR2 SMNVEV (reference sequence). This chain's CDR3 is CASHSLLGRDMMNTEAFF. In DNA, the CDR3 is TGTGCCAGCCACAGTTTATTGGGCAGGGACATGATGAACACTGAAGCTTTCTTT.

The gene calls are TRBV11-2 and TRBJ2-5; 11 bases match TRBD2. V was pared by 5 bases and J by 7 bases, with 3 bases of the junction left unmatched. Per the germline V gene, CDR1 is SGHAT and CDR2 is FQNNGV. The CDR3 has 13 residues. CDR3 coding DNA: TGTGCCAGCAGCCAAGGACTAGCGGGGACCCAGTACTTC. It is translated as CASSQGLAGTQYF.

This sequence joins TRBV5-1 and TRBJ2-1; 10 bases are shared with TRBD2. Germline values: CDR1 SGHRS, CDR2 YFSETQ. The CDR3 is made up of 16 amino acids. Unmatched junction bases numbered 6, after V lost 0 bases and J lost 6 bases. The chain's CDR3 is CASSLGQRGGRNEQFF. The CDR3, as DNA: TGCGCCAGCAGCTTGGGACAGCGGGGGGGCCGCAATGAGCAGTTCTTC. The entire variable domain, with the rest obtained from reference TRBV5-1 and TRBJ2-1, is as follows: KAGVTQTPRYLIKTRGQQVTLSCSPISGHRSVSWYQQTPGQGLQFLFEYFSETQRNKGNFPGRFSGRQFSNSRSEMNVSTLELGDSALYLCASSLGQRGGRNEQFFGPGTRLTVL.

This sequence joins TRBV18 and TRBJ2-3; D unclear. CDR1 KGHSH and CDR2 LQKENI come from the germline V gene. The CDR3 is 17 amino acids. The V gene lost 4 bases and the J gene lost 2 bases, with 19 bases spanning the gap. CDR3: CASSQDRRAVSTDTQYF. The CDR3 region has the DNA TGTGCCAGCTCACAAGACCGCCGTGCAGTGTCCACAGATACGCAGTATTTT.

The chain uses TRBV5-4 and TRBJ2-2; TRBD2 matches 10 bases. CDR1 is SGHNT and CDR2 is YYREEE in the germline V gene (reference sequence). V shed 5 bases and J 6 bases; nucleotides not matched to a gene: 16. This CDR3 spans 18 amino acids. The CDR3 is CASSPIAASGRGPGELFF. The CDR3 DNA is TGTGCCAGCAGTCCGATCGCTGCTAGCGGGAGAGGTCCCGGGGAGCTGTTTTTT.

The V call is TRBV6-5, the J call TRBJ1-4; 7 nucleotides agree with TRBD1. The V gene end was trimmed by 0 bases and the J gene end by 8 bases; junction bases not matched to a gene: 9. Germline CDR1 is MNHEY and CDR2 is SVGAGI. The CDR3 extends over 16 amino acids. The CDR3 DNA follows: TGTGCCAGCAGTTACTCCCCGACAGGGCCGGAGGAAAAACTGTTTTTT. As protein: CASSYSPTGPEEKLFF.

A few counts support this clone. As DNA, the CDR3 is TGTGCCAGCAGCTCTGGACCGTCCAGTGCAACTAATGAAAAACTGTTTTTT. It encodes CASSSGPSSATNEKLFF. The chain recombines TRBV5-4 with TRBJ1-4; no clear D gene. From germline, CDR1 is SGHNT and CDR2 YYREEE (reference sequence). The CDR3 is 17 amino acids. Trimming took 3 bases from V and 0 from J, leaving 15 bases between them.

The chain combines TRBV6-4 with TRBJ2-1; tentatively, D is TRBD2 (7 bases). The CDR3 loop spans 14 amino acids. The V and J ends lost 6 bases and 7 bases respectively, with 16 bases between them. Germline V gives CDR1 MRHNA, CDR2 SNTAGT. The CDR3, as DNA: TGTGCCAGCAGCGGGTTGGCGGGGGCGAATGAGCAGTTCTTC. Translation: CASSGLAGANEQFF.

The chain couples TRBV2 to TRBJ2-7; TRBD1 might be the D (5 bases). Germline lookup yields CDR1 SNHLY and CDR2 FYNNEI. This CDR3 spans 12 amino acids. Trimming removed 3 bases at V and 4 bases at J, with 7 bases between. As DNA, the CDR3 is TGTGCCAGCAGTGAGGGGCCATACGAGCAGTACTTC. It specifies CASSEGPYEQYF.